This TCR beta chain was obtained from a study of T cell changes during pregnancy in multiple sclerosis. Assay: immunoSEQ multiplex PCR; the TCRdb copy retains only in-frame clones and omits some. This sample yields almost 65,000 clones, of which around 92% are seen a single time; 2.3% belongs to the top ten. This CDR3 spans 13 amino acids. J gave up 9 bases and V 0 bases, and 3 bases lay outside the gene matches. The germline V gene has CDR1 SGDLS and CDR2 YYNGEE. The input for sequencing was peripheral blood, taken in the first trimester of pregnancy. This clonotype was sampled from a female donor with multiple sclerosis, enrolled in a pregnancy study. The rearrangement links TRBV9 to TRBJ2-7; 10 bases map to TRBD2. In nucleotides, the CDR3 is TGTGCCAGCAGCGTAGGGCTAGCGGGAGTGCAGTACTTC. This encodes CASSVGLAGVQYF.